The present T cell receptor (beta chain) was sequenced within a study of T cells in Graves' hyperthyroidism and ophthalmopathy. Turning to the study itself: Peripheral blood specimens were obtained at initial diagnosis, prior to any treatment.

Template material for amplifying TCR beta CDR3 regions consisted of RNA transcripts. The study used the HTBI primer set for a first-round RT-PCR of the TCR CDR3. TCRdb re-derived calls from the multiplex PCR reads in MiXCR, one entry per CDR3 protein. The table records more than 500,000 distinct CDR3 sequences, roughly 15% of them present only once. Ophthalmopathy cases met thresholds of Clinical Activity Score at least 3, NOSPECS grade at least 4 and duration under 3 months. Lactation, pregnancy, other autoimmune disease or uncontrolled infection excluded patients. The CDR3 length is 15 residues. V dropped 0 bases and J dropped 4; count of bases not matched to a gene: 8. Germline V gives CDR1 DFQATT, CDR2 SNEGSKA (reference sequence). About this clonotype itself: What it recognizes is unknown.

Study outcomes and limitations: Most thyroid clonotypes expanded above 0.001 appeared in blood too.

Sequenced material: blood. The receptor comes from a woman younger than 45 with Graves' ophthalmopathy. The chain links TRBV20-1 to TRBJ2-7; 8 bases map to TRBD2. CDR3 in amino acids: CSARDPGLGVYEQYF. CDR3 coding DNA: TGCAGTGCTAGAGATCCGGGACTAGGGGTTTACGAGCAGTACTTC.